This T cell receptor beta chain appears in the sequencing data of a study of CD8 T cells in ankylosing spondylitis. Remarks on this clonotype: Its target is not known.

Whole-study findings and limits: Past research had described some motif variants in reactive arthritis synovial fluid and blood. In ankylosing spondylitis patients, matched synovial fluid reportedly showed significant enrichment of disease-linked clones. Blood from ankylosing spondylitis patients appeared to carry a characteristic roughly eight-variant TCR beta motif.

For TCR beta, libraries came from quantitative 5'-RACE with molecular barcodes. MiXCR, applied by TCRdb to the 5' RACE reads, yields one record per CDR3 protein. Of some 840,000 distinct CDR3 sequences listed, over 9.5% are singletons. The germline V gene encodes CDR1 SGHTA and CDR2 FQGTGA. V was clipped by 5 bases and J by 7 bases, with 9 bases between them. The CDR3 length is 13 residues. The receptor comes from a male donor with ankylosing spondylitis. The specimen was blood, either unsorted or a sorted T cell fraction (not recorded which). The rearrangement uses TRBV7-3 and TRBJ1-6; D is possibly TRBD1 (5 bases). The CDR3: CASSPEGNSPLHF. As DNA, the CDR3 is TGTGCCAGCAGCCCTGAGGGGAATTCACCCCTCCACTTT.